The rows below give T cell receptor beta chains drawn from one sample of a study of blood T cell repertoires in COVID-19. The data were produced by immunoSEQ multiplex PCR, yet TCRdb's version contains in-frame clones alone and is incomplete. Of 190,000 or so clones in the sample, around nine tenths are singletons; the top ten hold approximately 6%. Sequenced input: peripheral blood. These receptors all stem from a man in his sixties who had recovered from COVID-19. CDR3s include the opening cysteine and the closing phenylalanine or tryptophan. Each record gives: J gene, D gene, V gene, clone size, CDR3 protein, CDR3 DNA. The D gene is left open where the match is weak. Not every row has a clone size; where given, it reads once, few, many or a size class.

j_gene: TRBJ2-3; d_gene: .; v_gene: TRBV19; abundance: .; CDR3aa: CASSIVGGNTQYF; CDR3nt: TGTGCCAGTAGTATAGTCGGAGGAAATACGCAGTATTTT
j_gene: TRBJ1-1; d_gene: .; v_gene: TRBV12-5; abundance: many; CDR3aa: CASGLVQLGEAFF; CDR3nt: TGTGCTAGTGGTTTGGTACAACTAGGGGAAGCTTTCTTT
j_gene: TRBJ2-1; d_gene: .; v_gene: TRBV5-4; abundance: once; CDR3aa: CASSLQGGNEQFF; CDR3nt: TGTGCCAGCAGCTTGCAAGGGGGAAATGAGCAGTTCTTC
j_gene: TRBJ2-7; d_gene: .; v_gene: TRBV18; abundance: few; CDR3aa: CASSRLDSYEQYF; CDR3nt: TGTGCCAGCTCGCGCCTAGACTCCTACGAGCAGTACTTC
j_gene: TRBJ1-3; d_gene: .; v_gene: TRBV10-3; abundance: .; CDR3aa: CAIKRGQGNTIYF; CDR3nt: TGTGCCATCAAGAGGGGACAAGGAAACACCATATATTTT
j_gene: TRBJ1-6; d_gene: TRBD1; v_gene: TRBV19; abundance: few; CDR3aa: CASRGTGESPLHF; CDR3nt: TGTGCCAGTAGAGGGACAGGGGAATCACCCCTCCACTTT
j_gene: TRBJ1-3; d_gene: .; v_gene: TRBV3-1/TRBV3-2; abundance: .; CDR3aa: CASSQQTGNTIYF; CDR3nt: TGTGCCAGCAGCCAACAGACTGGAAACACCATATATTTT
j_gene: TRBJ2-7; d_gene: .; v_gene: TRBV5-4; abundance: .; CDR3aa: CASSLGAPYEQYF; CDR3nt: TGTGCCAGCAGCTTGGGGGCCCCTTACGAGCAGTACTTC
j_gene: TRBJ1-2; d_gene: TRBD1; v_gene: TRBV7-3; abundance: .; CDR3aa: CASSPVTGLSYGYTF; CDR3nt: TGTGCCAGCAGCCCTGTGACAGGGCTTAGCTATGGCTACACCTTC
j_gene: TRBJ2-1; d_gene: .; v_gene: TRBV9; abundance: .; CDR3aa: CASSAHSGPEQFF; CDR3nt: TGTGCCAGCAGCGCCCATAGCGGCCCTGAGCAGTTCTTC
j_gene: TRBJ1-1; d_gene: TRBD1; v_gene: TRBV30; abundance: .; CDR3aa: CAWSPGTGLGAFF; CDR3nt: TGTGCCTGGAGTCCCGGGACAGGGTTAGGAGCTTTCTTT
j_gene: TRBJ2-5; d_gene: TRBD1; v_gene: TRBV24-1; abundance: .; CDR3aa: CATSGSGTGDETQYF; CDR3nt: TGTGCCACCAGTGGTTCCGGGACAGGGGATGAGACCCAGTACTTC
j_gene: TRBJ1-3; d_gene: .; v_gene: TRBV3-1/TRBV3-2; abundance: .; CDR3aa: CASSQDPGGAVGNTIYF; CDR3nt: TGTGCCAGCAGCCAAGATCCAGGAGGGGCGGTTGGAAACACCATATATTTT
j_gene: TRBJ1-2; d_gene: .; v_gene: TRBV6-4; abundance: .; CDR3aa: CAAHPSWTAYGYTF; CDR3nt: TGTGCCGCCCACCCGTCCTGGACAGCTTATGGCTACACCTTC
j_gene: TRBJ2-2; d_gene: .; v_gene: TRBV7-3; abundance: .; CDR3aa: CASSLISGTGELFF; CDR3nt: TGTGCCAGCAGCTTAATCTCGGGGACCGGGGAGCTGTTTTTT
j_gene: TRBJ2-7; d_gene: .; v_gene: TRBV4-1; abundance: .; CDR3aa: CASSQDLGRNYEQYF; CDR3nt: TGCGCCAGCAGCCAAGATCTTGGCAGGAACTACGAGCAGTACTTC
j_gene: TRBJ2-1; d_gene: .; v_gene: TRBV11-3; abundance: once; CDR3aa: CASSLWASEQFF; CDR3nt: TGTGCCAGCAGCTTATGGGCGAGTGAGCAGTTCTTC
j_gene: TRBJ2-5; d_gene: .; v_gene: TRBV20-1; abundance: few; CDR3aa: CSATEQGYGIAQYF; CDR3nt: TGCAGTGCTACTGAGCAGGGGTACGGGATTGCCCAGTACTTC
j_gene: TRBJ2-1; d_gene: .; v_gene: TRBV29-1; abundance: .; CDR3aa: CSVEGGLAYNEQFF; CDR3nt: TGCAGCGTTGAAGGAGGTCTAGCCTACAATGAGCAGTTCTTC
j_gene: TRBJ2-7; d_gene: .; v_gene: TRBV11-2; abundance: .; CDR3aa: CASSLFALDPRLESYEQYF; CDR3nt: TGTGCCAGCAGCTTATTTGCCCTCGATCCGAGGCTAGAGAGCTACGAGCAGTACTTC
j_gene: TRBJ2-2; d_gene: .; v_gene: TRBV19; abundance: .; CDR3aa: CASSSRGNANTGELFF; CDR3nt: TGTGCCAGTAGTTCTAGGGGGAACGCGAACACCGGGGAGCTGTTTTTT
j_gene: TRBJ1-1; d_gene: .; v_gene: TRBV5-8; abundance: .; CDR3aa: CASSDDAGVWTEAFF; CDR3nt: TGTGCCAGCAGCGACGATGCCGGGGTTTGGACTGAAGCTTTCTTT
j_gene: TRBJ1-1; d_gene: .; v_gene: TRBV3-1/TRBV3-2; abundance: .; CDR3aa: CASSQAGAGGNTEAFF; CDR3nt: TGTGCCAGCAGCCAAGCCGGCGCGGGAGGGAACACTGAAGCTTTCTTT
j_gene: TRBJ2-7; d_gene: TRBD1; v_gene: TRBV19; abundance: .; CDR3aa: CASSTTPGQVSYEQYF; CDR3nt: TGTGCCAGTAGTACAACCCCTGGACAGGTCTCCTACGAGCAGTACTTC
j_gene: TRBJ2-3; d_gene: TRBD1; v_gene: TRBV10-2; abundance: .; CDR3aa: CASSERQGLDTDTQYF; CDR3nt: TGCGCCAGCAGTGAAAGACAGGGGTTAGACACAGATACGCAGTATTTT
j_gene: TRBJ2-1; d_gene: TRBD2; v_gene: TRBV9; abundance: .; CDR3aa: CASSVGGSGSGEQFF; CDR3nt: TGTGCCAGCAGCGTAGGAGGTAGCGGGAGCGGTGAGCAGTTCTTC